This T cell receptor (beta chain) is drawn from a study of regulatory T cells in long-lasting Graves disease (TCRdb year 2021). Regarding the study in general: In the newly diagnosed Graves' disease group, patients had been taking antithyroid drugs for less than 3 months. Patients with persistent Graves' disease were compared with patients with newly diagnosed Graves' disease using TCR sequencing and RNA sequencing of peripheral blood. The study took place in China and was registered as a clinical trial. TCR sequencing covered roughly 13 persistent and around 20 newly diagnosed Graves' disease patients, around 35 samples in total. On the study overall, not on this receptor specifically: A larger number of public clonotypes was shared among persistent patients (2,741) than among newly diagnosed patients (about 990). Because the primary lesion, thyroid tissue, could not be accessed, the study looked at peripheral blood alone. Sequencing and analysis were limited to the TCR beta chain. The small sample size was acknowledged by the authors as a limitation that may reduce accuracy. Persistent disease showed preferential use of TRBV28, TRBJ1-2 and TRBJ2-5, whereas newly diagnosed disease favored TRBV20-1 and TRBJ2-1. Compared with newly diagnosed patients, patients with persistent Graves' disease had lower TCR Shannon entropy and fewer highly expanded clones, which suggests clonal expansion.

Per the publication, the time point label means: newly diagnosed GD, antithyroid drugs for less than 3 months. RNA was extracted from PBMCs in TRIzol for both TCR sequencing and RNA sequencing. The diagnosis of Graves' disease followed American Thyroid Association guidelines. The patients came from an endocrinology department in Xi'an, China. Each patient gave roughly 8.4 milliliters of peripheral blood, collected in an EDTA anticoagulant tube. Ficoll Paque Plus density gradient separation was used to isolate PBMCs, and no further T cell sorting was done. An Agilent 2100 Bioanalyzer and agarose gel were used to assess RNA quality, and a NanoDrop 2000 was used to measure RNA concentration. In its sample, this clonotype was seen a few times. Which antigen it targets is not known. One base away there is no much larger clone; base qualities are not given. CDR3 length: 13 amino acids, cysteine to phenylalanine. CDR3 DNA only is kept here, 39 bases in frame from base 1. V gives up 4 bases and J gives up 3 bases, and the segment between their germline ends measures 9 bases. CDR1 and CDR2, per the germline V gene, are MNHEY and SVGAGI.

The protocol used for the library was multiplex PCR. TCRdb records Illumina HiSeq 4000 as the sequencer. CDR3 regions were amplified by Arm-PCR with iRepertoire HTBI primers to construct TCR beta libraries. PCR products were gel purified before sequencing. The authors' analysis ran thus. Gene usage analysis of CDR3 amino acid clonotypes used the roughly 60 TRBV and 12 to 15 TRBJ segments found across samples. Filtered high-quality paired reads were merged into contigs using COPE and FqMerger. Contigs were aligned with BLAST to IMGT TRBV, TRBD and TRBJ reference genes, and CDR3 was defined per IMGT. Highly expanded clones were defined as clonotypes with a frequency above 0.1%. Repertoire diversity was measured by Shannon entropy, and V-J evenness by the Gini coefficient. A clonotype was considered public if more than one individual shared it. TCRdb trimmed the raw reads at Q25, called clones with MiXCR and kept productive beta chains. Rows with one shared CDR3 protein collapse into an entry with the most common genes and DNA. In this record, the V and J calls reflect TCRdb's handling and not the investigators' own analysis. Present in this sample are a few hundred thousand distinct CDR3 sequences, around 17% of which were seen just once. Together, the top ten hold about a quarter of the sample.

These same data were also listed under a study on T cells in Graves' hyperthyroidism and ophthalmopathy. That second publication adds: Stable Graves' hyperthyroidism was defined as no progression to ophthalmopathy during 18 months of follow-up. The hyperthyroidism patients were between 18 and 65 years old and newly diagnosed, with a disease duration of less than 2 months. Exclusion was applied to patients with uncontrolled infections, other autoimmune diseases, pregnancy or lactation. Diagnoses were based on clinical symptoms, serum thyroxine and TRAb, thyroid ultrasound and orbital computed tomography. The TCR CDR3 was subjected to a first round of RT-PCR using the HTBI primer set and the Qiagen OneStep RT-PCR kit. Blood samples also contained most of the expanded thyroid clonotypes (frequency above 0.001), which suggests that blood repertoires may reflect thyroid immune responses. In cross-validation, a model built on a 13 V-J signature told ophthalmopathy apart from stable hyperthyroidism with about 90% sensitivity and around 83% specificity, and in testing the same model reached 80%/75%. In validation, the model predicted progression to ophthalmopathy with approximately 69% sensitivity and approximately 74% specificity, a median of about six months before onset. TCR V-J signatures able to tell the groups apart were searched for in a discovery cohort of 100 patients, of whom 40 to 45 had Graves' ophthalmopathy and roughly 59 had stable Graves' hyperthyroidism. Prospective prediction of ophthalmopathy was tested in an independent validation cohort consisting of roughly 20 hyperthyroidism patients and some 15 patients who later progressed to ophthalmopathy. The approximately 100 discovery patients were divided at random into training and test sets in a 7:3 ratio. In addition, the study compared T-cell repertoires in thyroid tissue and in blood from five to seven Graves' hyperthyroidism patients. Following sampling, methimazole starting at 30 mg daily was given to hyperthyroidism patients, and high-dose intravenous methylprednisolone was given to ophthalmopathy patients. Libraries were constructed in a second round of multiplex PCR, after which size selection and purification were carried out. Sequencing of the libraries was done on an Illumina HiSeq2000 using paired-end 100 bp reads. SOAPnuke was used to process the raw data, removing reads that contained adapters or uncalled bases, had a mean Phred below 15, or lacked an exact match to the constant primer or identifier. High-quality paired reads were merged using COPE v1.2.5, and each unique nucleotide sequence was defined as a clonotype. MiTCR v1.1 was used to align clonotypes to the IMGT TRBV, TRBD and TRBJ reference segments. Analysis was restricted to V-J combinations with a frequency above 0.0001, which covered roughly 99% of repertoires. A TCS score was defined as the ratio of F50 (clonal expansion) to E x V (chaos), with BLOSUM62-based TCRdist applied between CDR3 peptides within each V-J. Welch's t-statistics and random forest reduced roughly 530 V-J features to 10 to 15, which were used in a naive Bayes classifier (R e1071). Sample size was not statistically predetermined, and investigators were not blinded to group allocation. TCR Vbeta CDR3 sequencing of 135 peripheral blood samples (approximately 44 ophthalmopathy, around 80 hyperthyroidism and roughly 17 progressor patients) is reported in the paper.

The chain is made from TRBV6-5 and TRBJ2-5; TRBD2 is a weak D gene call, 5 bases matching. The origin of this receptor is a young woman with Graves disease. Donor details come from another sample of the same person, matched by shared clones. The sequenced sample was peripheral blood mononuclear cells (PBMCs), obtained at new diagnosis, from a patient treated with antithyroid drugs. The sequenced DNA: TGTGCCAGCAGTTTTGGACTCAAAGAGACCCAGTACTTC. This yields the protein CASSFGLKETQYF.